This T cell receptor beta chain was identified during a study of cytomegalovirus exposure and HLA in healthy donors. Whole-study findings and limits: For TCR beta chains, V- and J-gene trimming was later linked to a missense DCLRE1C variant.

V trimming: 6 bases; J trimming: 0 bases; junction bases outside the gene matches: 1. CDR1 and CDR2 (germline): SNHLY, FYNNEI. The CDR3 runs to 13 residues. 13 Jbeta primers and 60 Vbeta primers were used for the PCR. Sequenced by immunoSEQ multiplex PCR; TCRdb stores in-frame clones only, minus some. The sample gives 60,000 to 80,000 clones, more than 65% of which show up once; 2.9% is in the top ten. On this clone itself: The antigen is not known.

The chain combines TRBV2 with TRBJ2-7; TRBD2 matches at 8 bases. This clonotype was sampled from a woman aged 25 to 39 in good health and CMV-seronegative. The sequenced sample consisted of PBMCs. The CDR3 nucleotides read TGTGCCAGCAGGCGGGGGGCCTCCTACGAGCAGTACTTC. It is translated as CASRRGASYEQYF.